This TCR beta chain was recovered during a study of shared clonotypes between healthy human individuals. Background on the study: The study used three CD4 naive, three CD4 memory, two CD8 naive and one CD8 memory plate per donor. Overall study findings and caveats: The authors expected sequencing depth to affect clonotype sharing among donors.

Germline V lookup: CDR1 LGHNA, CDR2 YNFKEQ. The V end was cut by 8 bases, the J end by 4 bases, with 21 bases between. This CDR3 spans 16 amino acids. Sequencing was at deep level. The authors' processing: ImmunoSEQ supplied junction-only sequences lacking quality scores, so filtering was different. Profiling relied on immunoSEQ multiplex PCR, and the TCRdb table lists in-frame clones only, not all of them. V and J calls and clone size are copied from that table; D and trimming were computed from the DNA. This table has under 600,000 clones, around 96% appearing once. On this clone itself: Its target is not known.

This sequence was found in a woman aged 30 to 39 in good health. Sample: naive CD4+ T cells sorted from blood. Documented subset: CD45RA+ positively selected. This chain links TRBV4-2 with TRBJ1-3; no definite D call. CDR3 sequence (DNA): TGTGCCAGCTCACAAAACGCGGGTTACTCGGGAAACACCATATATTTT. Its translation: CASSQNAGYSGNTIYF.